The rows below give T cell receptor beta chains drawn from one sample of a study of shared clonotypes between healthy human individuals. Profiling relied on immunoSEQ multiplex PCR, and the TCRdb table lists in-frame clones only, not all of them. The sample contains a few million clones, 93% of which appear only once. Sequenced sample: naive CD4+ T cells from PBMCs. Receptor source: a man aged 18 to 35 in good health. Some clones in this sample may be carry-over from other donors' samples. Both conserved end residues are part of each CDR3. Fields, in order: clone size, V gene, D gene, J gene, CDR3 DNA, CDR3 protein. A D gene is named only where the DNA matches it firmly. Clone size is shown for a subset of rows, as once, few, many or a class of expanded clone.

abundance: .; v_gene: TRBV5-1; d_gene: TRBD1; j_gene: TRBJ2-7; CDR3nt: TGCGCCAGCAGCTTGCTTTCAGGGGGCTGGGAGCAGTACTTC; CDR3aa: CASSLLSGGWEQYF
abundance: .; v_gene: TRBV28; d_gene: .; j_gene: TRBJ1-2; CDR3nt: TGTGCCAGCAGTTCTCCGCCCTACAGGGAGCGTGGCTATGGCTACACCTTC; CDR3aa: CASSSPPYRERGYGYTF
abundance: .; v_gene: TRBV10-1; d_gene: .; j_gene: TRBJ2-3; CDR3nt: TGCGCCAAAAGAGGTGGGAGCTCCACAGATACGCAGTATTTT; CDR3aa: CAKRGGSSTDTQYF
abundance: .; v_gene: TRBV11-2; d_gene: .; j_gene: TRBJ2-4; CDR3nt: TGTGCCAGCAGCTTTCATCTTTCGGGGGTTAGGGCCAAAAACATTCAGTACTTC; CDR3aa: CASSFHLSGVRAKNIQYF
abundance: .; v_gene: TRBV7-2; d_gene: TRBD2; j_gene: TRBJ2-1; CDR3nt: TGTGCCAGCAGCCCCCGCGGGACTAGCGGGTGGAATGAGCAGTTCTTC; CDR3aa: CASSPRGTSGWNEQFF
abundance: .; v_gene: TRBV11-3; d_gene: .; j_gene: TRBJ2-2; CDR3nt: TGTGCCAGCAGCCATCCGACCGGCACCGGGGAGCTGTTTTTT; CDR3aa: CASSHPTGTGELFF
abundance: .; v_gene: TRBV28; d_gene: .; j_gene: TRBJ1-5; CDR3nt: TGTGCCAGCTCCCCCCGGAATCAGCCCCAGCATTTT; CDR3aa: CASSPRNQPQHF
abundance: .; v_gene: TRBV27; d_gene: .; j_gene: TRBJ2-2; CDR3nt: TGTGCCAGCAGTCCCCCTCAGACCACGAACACCGGGGAGCTGTTTTTT; CDR3aa: CASSPPQTTNTGELFF
abundance: .; v_gene: TRBV7-2; d_gene: .; j_gene: TRBJ2-7; CDR3nt: TGTGCCAGCAGCTTAGCGGAATCCTACGAGCAGTACTTC; CDR3aa: CASSLAESYEQYF
abundance: .; v_gene: TRBV6-5; d_gene: .; j_gene: TRBJ2-5; CDR3nt: TGTGCCAGCAGTAAAGGACAGCCCCAAGAGACCCAGTACTTC; CDR3aa: CASSKGQPQETQYF
abundance: .; v_gene: TRBV9; d_gene: .; j_gene: TRBJ2-3; CDR3nt: TGTGCCAGCAGCGTGAGTCCGGGGGACACAGATACGCAGTATTTT; CDR3aa: CASSVSPGDTDTQYF
abundance: .; v_gene: TRBV29-1; d_gene: .; j_gene: TRBJ2-1; CDR3nt: TGCAGCGTTGTGGGGGGCGTTCTCTCCTACAATGAGCAGTTCTTC; CDR3aa: CSVVGGVLSYNEQFF
abundance: .; v_gene: TRBV5-1; d_gene: .; j_gene: TRBJ2-1; CDR3nt: TGCGCCAGCAGCCGAGGACAGGGAGGGTACAATGAGCAGTTCTTC; CDR3aa: CASSRGQGGYNEQFF
abundance: once; v_gene: TRBV6-6; d_gene: .; j_gene: TRBJ2-2; CDR3nt: TGTGCCAGCAGTTACGGGGGATACACCGGGGAGCTGTTTTTT; CDR3aa: CASSYGGYTGELFF
abundance: .; v_gene: TRBV29-1; d_gene: TRBD1; j_gene: TRBJ1-2; CDR3nt: TGCAGCGTTGGACAGGGGTTCCTTGGTGGCTACACCTTC; CDR3aa: CSVGQGFLGGYTF
abundance: .; v_gene: TRBV28; d_gene: TRBD1; j_gene: TRBJ2-3; CDR3nt: TGTGCCAGCAGTTTTCCGGGACAGGTCGGGCGGCAAGATACGCAGTATTTT; CDR3aa: CASSFPGQVGRQDTQYF
abundance: .; v_gene: TRBV4-3; d_gene: .; j_gene: TRBJ2-5; CDR3nt: TGCGCCAGCAGCCTAGGGACACTACGACAAGAGACCCAGTACTTC; CDR3aa: CASSLGTLRQETQYF
abundance: .; v_gene: TRBV7-2; d_gene: .; j_gene: TRBJ2-3; CDR3nt: TGTGCCAGCGCGGAACTGATGGGCACAGATACGCAGTATTTT; CDR3aa: CASAELMGTDTQYF
abundance: once; v_gene: TRBV27; d_gene: TRBD1; j_gene: TRBJ1-4; CDR3nt: TGTGCCAGCAGTCGGGACAGAAGAGCAACTAATGAAAAACTGTTTTTT; CDR3aa: CASSRDRRATNEKLFF
abundance: .; v_gene: TRBV2; d_gene: TRBD1; j_gene: TRBJ1-2; CDR3nt: TGTGCCAGCAGTACCGACAGGGACATAGGCTACACCTTC; CDR3aa: CASSTDRDIGYTF
abundance: .; v_gene: TRBV30; d_gene: .; j_gene: TRBJ2-3; CDR3nt: TGTGCCTGGAGTGCAGGGGCAGATACGCAGTATTTT; CDR3aa: CAWSAGADTQYF
abundance: .; v_gene: TRBV15; d_gene: TRBD1; j_gene: TRBJ2-2; CDR3nt: TGTGCCACCAGCACCCGGCAGGGGGCGCCCACCGGGGAGCTGTTTTTT; CDR3aa: CATSTRQGAPTGELFF
abundance: .; v_gene: TRBV6-1; d_gene: TRBD1; j_gene: TRBJ2-2; CDR3nt: TGTGCCAGCACCGGACAGGGTCTCGCCGGGGAGCTGTTTTTT; CDR3aa: CASTGQGLAGELFF
abundance: .; v_gene: TRBV6-1; d_gene: TRBD2; j_gene: TRBJ2-7; CDR3nt: TGTGCCAGCAGCCCAGAGAGCGGGGCCTCCTACGAGCAGTACTTC; CDR3aa: CASSPESGASYEQYF
abundance: .; v_gene: TRBV27; d_gene: TRBD1; j_gene: TRBJ1-5; CDR3nt: TGTGCCAGCAGTCGGGGACAGGGGGCAACTCAGCCCCAGCATTTT; CDR3aa: CASSRGQGATQPQHF
abundance: .; v_gene: TRBV7-6; d_gene: TRBD2; j_gene: TRBJ2-2; CDR3nt: TGTGCCAGCAGCTTCCTCCCCCCAGCGGGAGGTCACACGAACACCGGGGAGCTGTTTTTT; CDR3aa: CASSFLPPAGGHTNTGELFF
abundance: .; v_gene: TRBV5-1; d_gene: .; j_gene: TRBJ1-2; CDR3nt: TGCGCCAGCAGCTTGGAGTCTGGGGCCAATCTCTCGGGCTACACCTTC; CDR3aa: CASSLESGANLSGYTF
abundance: .; v_gene: TRBV9; d_gene: .; j_gene: TRBJ2-7; CDR3nt: TGTGCCAGCAGCAACCGAGCCCACCTGAGTGAGACCTACGAGCAGTACTTC; CDR3aa: CASSNRAHLSETYEQYF
abundance: .; v_gene: TRBV6-6; d_gene: .; j_gene: TRBJ2-7; CDR3nt: TGTGCCAGCAGTTACTCCGGCAGCTCCTACGAGCAGTACTTC; CDR3aa: CASSYSGSSYEQYF
abundance: .; v_gene: TRBV19; d_gene: .; j_gene: TRBJ2-3; CDR3nt: TGTGCCAGTAGTATCCAGATTAGCACAGATACGCAGTATTTT; CDR3aa: CASSIQISTDTQYF
abundance: .; v_gene: TRBV28; d_gene: .; j_gene: TRBJ2-1; CDR3nt: TGTGCCACCCAATCCTCCGACGTCTACAATGAGCAGTTCTTC; CDR3aa: CATQSSDVYNEQFF